This is a list of T cell receptor beta chains from one sample in a study of glioma-infiltrating T cells. TCRdb passed the multiplex PCR reads through MiXCR, listing each CDR3 protein once. Among 150,000 to 200,000 distinct CDR3 sequences listed, 25% to 35% were seen once. The specimen sequenced was glioma tissue, nonneoplastic brain tissue, or PBMCs (not recorded which). These receptors came from a human donor with low-grade glioma or glioblastoma, undergoing nonglioma brain surgery, or in good health (not recorded which). Both conserved end residues are part of each CDR3. D genes are given only for firm matches. The size of a clone is reported for some rows only, either as once, few or many, or as a class for expanded clones.

V,D,J,size,CDR3,DNA
TRBV15,-,TRBJ1-5,many,CATSRAVDNQPQHF,TGTGCCACCAGCAGAGCTGTGGACAATCAGCCCCAGCATTTT
TRBV19,-,TRBJ1-2,many,CASRKENYGYTF,TGTGCCAGTAGGAAGGAGAACTATGGCTACACCTTC
TRBV20-1,-,TRBJ2-4,many,CSARGGDAAKNIQYF,TGCAGTGCTAGAGGGGGCGACGCGGCCAAAAACATTCAGTACTTC
TRBV28,TRBD2,TRBJ2-4,-,CASIQPVTPGGRNIQYF,TGTGCCAGCATCCAACCCGTGACCCCGGGCGGGAGAAACATTCAGTACTTC
TRBV5-8,TRBD1,TRBJ2-1,few,CASSLLRDRPFTEQFF,TGTGCCAGCAGCTTGTTACGGGACAGACCCTTCACTGAGCAGTTCTTC
TRBV27,-,TRBJ2-7,-,CASSLKYPRQPYEQYF,TGTGCCAGCAGTTTAAAATACCCAAGACAGCCCTACGAGCAGTACTTC
TRBV7-9,TRBD1,TRBJ1-2,many,CASSLVQGESGWNGYTF,TGTGCCAGCAGCTTAGTCCAGGGGGAATCGGGATGGAATGGCTACACCTTC
TRBV20-1,TRBD2,TRBJ2-1,-,CSGDRLAGGEQFF,TGCAGTGGGGACAGACTAGCGGGGGGTGAGCAGTTCTTC
TRBV15,-,TRBJ2-4,few,CATSRPVMGGPTKNIQYF,TGTGCCACCAGCAGACCCGTGATGGGGGGACCTACCAAAAACATTCAGTACTTC
TRBV6-6,TRBD2,TRBJ2-1,-,CASSYIGLAPNEQFF,TGTGCCAGCAGTTACATTGGACTAGCCCCCAATGAGCAGTTCTTC
TRBV15,-,TRBJ2-3,many,CATGSTDTQYF,TGTGCCACCGGTAGCACAGATACGCAGTATTTT
TRBV6-2/TRBV6-3,TRBD1,TRBJ2-2,many,CASRQGLSTGELFF,TGTGCCAGCAGACAGGGGCTGAGCACCGGGGAGCTGTTTTTT